The 3 T cell receptor beta chains listed next were all sequenced from one sample in a study of HIV-infected patients and healthy controls (TCRdb year 2014). Receptor amplification or capture employed 5' RACE. Sequencing was carried out with an Illumina MiSeq. TCRdb reprocessing: public reads trimmed at Q25 with fastp, clones called with MiXCR, in-frame beta chains kept. Entries that share a CDR3 protein sequence are merged under the most common genes and DNA. This sample lists 70,000 or so distinct CDR3 sequences; roughly a sixth were detected once. 4.5% to 7% of the sample belongs to the ten largest clones. The sample comprised CD4+ T cells from blood. The receptors were sampled from a human donor in good health.

The table lists this clonotype with a few counts. Here the CDR3 reads CASSPLRVAVSIKNYEQYF. CDR3 nucleotides: TGTGCCAGCAGCCCCCTGAGGGTCGCGGTATCAATCAAAAACTACGAGCAGTACTTC. The J gene is TRBJ2-7, the V gene TRBV7-8; weak D call: TRBD2 (5 bases). This CDR3 region has 19 residues. Trimming shortened V by 5 bases and J by 3 bases, and 29 bases separated the two germline ends. Germline CDR1 SGHVS, CDR2 FQNEAQ.

This clonotype was seen ten or more times. This chain connects TRBV6-2 or TRBV6-3 to TRBJ1-1; the D is unclear. V was clipped by 3 bases and J by 1 base, with 15 bases between them. The CDR3 runs 16 residues. Germline CDR1 and CDR2: MNHEY and SVGEGT. CDR3 bases: TGTGCCAGCAGTTATTTGGGGTCAGGTGCGAACACTGAAGCTTTCTTT. Encoded protein: CASSYLGSGANTEAFF.

This clonotype was seen more than once but under ten times. V and J are TRBV5-5 and TRBJ1-2; TRBD1 matches 11 bases. Germline values: CDR1 SGHKS, CDR2 YYEKEE (reference sequence). With 0 bases clipped from V and 8 bases from J, the junction kept 6 bases outside the gene matches. CDR3 length equals 15 residues. CDR3 region: CASSLEGQGARGYTF. Here the CDR3 DNA reads TGTGCCAGCAGCTTGGAAGGACAGGGGGCAAGAGGCTACACCTTC.